These 10 T cell receptor beta chains were all obtained from the same sample, sequenced in a study of T cells after yellow fever vaccination. TCRdb reprocessed the 5' RACE reads via MiXCR and lists one record per CDR3 protein. The sample holds 610,000 or so distinct CDR3 sequences, 12% seen once. The source was PBMCs, collected on the day of the yellow fever booster vaccination. The origin of the receptors is a man aged 25-45 years who received the YFV17D yellow fever vaccine.

V and J are TRBV28 and TRBJ1-2, with D perhaps TRBD1 (6 bases). The germline gives CDR1 MDHEN, CDR2 SYDVKM. V was trimmed by 6 bases and J by 6 bases, leaving 14 bases between them. The CDR3 is made up of 13 amino acids. In nucleotides, the CDR3 is TGTGCCAGCAGCATCGACAGGATCGATGGCTACACCTTC. It yields the protein CASSIDRIDGYTF.

In nucleotides, the CDR3 is TGTGCCAGTACACCAGGGGGCCGCATTAATCAGCCCCAGCATTTT. Translated: CASTPGGRINQPQHF. The V call is TRBV19, the J call TRBJ1-5; 8 bases line up with TRBD1. V lost 7 bases and J lost 4; bases outside the gene matches: 9. This CDR3 has 15 amino acids. CDR1 is LNHDA and CDR2 is SQIVND in the germline V gene (reference sequence).

In DNA, the CDR3 is TGTGCCAGCAGCTACACAGGGGGAAGGTCAGGTGAGCAGTTCTTC. Its translation is CASSYTGGRSGEQFF. The rearrangement joins TRBV5-4 to TRBJ2-1, with TRBD1 identical over 8 bases. Germline V gives CDR1 SGHNT, CDR2 YYREEE (reference sequence). Unmatched junction bases numbered 11, after V lost 3 bases and J lost 9 bases. The CDR3 runs 15 residues.

This chain links TRBV20-1 with TRBJ2-3; the match to TRBD1 covers 7 bases. The CDR3 covers 15 residues. V lost 0 bases and J lost 3; bases outside the gene matches: 6. CDR1 is DFQATT, CDR2 SNEGSKA, per germline (reference sequence). CDR3 sequence (DNA): TGCAGTGCTAGAGAAGGGACAGTTCGGACAGATACGCAGTATTTT. Translation: CSAREGTVRTDTQYF.

This clonotype was seen a few times. This chain links TRBV5-1 with TRBJ2-1, with 10 bases matching TRBD2. The CDR3 is made up of 15 amino acids. Germline assignment: CDR1 SGHRS and CDR2 YFSETQ. V lost 0 bases and J lost 7; bases outside the gene matches: 4. CDR3 amino acids: CASSLVASGRNEQFF. In nucleotides, the CDR3 is TGCGCCAGCAGCTTGGTCGCTAGCGGGAGAAATGAGCAGTTCTTC.

In this sample, this clonotype turned up a few times. The rearrangement joins TRBV7-9 to TRBJ1-5, with 9 bases fitting TRBD1. Germline assignment: CDR1 SEHNR and CDR2 FQNEAQ (reference sequence). The CDR3 contains 15 residues. V lost 3 bases and J lost 5; bases outside the gene matches: 5. CDR3 protein: CASSFTGGADQPQHF. The CDR3 DNA reads TGTGCCAGCAGCTTCACAGGGGGCGCAGATCAGCCCCAGCATTTT.

This clonotype was picked up many times. The chain joins TRBV20-1 to TRBJ1-6; a weak D match, TRBD1 (5 bases). This CDR3 is 13 amino acids long. Germline loops: CDR1 DFQATT, CDR2 SNEGSKA (reference sequence). Between the trimmed V and J ends, which lost 4 bases and 8 bases, there was a span of 12 bases. CDR3 bases: TGCAGTGCTAAGGGCAAACAGGATTCACCCCTCCACTTT. Amino acids: CSAKGKQDSPLHF.

This clonotype has only a few counts. The chain is built from TRBV29-1 and TRBJ2-7; 8 bases align to TRBD2. This CDR3 is 14 amino acids long. Germline lookup yields CDR1 SQVTM and CDR2 ANQGSEA. With V trimmed by 7 bases and J by 6 bases, 14 bases remained unmatched. DNA of the CDR3: TGCAGCGCCGCCCCGGGGGGGGGCTCGGGCGAGCAGTACTTC. Amino acid sequence: CSAAPGGGSGEQYF.

This clonotype was recorded at least ten times. The chain has TRBV12-3 or TRBV12-4 and TRBJ1-1; no clear D gene. Trimming took 4 bases from V and 0 from J, leaving 12 bases between them. The CDR3 contains 15 residues. The chain's CDR3 is CASSSVGVLNTEAFF. CDR3 nucleotide sequence: TGTGCCAGCAGTTCGGTAGGCGTCTTGAACACTGAAGCTTTCTTT.

In DNA, the CDR3 is TGTGCCAGCAGCCCTGGACAGCTTGAAGCTTTCTTT. It codes for CASSPGQLEAFF. The chain combines TRBV7-9 with TRBJ1-1, with D perhaps matching TRBD1 (6 bases). The CDR3 runs 12 residues. Germline lookup yields CDR1 SEHNR and CDR2 FQNEAQ (reference sequence). V shed 5 bases and J shed 7 bases, with 11 bases lying between them.